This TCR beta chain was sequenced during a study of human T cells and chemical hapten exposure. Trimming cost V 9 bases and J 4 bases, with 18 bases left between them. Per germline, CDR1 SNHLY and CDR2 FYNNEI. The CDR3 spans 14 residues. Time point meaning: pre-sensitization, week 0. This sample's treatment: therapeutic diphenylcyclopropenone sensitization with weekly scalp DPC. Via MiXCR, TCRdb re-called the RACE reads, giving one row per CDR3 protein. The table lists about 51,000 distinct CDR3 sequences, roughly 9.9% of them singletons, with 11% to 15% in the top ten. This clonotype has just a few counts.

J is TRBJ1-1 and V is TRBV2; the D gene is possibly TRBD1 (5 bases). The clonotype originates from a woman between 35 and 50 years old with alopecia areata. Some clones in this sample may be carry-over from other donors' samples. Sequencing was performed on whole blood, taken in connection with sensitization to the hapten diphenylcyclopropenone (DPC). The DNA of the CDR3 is TGTGCCAGGGGGTTAAGGGGTCTTGGCACTGAAGCTTTCTTT. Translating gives CARGLRGLGTEAFF.